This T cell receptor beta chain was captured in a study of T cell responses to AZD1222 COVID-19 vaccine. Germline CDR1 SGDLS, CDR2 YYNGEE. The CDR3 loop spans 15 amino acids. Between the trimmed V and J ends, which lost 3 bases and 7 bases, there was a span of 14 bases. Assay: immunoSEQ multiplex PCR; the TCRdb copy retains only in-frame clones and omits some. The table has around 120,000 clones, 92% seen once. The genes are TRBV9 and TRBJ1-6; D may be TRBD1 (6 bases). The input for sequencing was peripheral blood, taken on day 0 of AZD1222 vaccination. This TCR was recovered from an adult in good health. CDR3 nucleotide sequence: TGTGCCAGCAGCGATAAAGACAGGCTGAATTCACCCCTCCACTTT. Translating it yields CASSDKDRLNSPLHF.